This T cell receptor (beta chain) is from a study of patients and donors after allogeneic stem cell transplantation. This clonotype was observed a single time. TCRdb fed the RT-PCR reads into MiXCR, producing one record per CDR3 protein. The table has some 200,000 distinct CDR3 sequences, around 41% seen once; the top ten hold about 30%. V was shortened by 3 bases and J by 6 bases, with 24 bases between the two germline ends. The CDR3 loop spans 18 amino acids. Germline V gene data show CDR1 as MDHEN and CDR2 as SYDVKM. Sequenced: blood, either unsorted or a sorted T cell fraction (not recorded which). This TCR was sampled from a human donor who was either an allogeneic HSCT recipient or a stem cell or donor lymphocyte infusion donor (not recorded which). It is not recorded whose cells these are; they may come from a transplant donor. The chain is built from TRBV28 and TRBJ2-1; D possibly corresponds to TRBD1 (5 bases). This CDR3 reads CASSLTEADLKHVNEQFF. The CDR3 coding sequence is TGTGCCAGCAGTTTGACAGAGGCCGACCTGAAACACGTCAATGAGCAGTTCTTC.